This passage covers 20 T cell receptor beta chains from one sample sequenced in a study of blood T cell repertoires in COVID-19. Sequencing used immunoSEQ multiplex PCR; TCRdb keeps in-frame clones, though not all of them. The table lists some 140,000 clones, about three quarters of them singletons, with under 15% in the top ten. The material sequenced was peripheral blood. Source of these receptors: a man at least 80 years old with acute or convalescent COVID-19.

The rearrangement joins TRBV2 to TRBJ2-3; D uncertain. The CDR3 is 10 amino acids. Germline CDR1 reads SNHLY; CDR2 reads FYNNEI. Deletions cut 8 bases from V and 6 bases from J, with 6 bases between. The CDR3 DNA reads TGTGCCAGCCAGGTGGATACGCAGTATTTT. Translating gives CASQVDTQYF. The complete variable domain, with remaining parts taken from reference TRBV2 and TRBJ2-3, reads EPEVTQTPSHQVTQMGQEVILRCVPISNHLYFYWYRQILGQKVEFLVSFYNNEISEKSEIFDDQFSVERPDGSNFTLKIRSTKLEDSAMYFCASQVDTQYFGPGTRLTVL.

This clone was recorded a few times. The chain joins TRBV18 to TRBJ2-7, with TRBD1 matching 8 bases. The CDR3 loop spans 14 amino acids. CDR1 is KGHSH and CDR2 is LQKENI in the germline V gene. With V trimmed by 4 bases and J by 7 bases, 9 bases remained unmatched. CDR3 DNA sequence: TGTGCCAGCTCACAGGACAGGGCCCTCAATGAGCAGTACTTC. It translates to CASSQDRALNEQYF.

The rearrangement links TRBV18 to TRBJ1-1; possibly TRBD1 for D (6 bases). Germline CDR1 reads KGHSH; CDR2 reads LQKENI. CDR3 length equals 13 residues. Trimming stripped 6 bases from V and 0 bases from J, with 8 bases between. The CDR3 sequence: CASSDSLNTEAFF. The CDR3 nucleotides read TGTGCCAGCTCGGACAGCCTGAACACTGAAGCTTTCTTT.

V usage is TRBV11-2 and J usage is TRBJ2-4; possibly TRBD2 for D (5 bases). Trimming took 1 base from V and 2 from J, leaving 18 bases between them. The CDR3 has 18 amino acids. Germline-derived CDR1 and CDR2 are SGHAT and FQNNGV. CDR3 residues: CASSLGAAHGVTKNIQYF. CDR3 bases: TGTGCCAGCAGCTTAGGGGCAGCGCACGGGGTAACCAAAAACATTCAGTACTTC.

CDR3 in DNA: TGTGCCATCAGACCGGACAGGGCTGGAAACACCATATATTTT. This encodes CAIRPDRAGNTIYF. J is TRBJ1-3 and V is TRBV10-3, with 8 bases lining up with TRBD1. V was pared by 6 bases and J by 2 bases, with 3 bases of the junction left unmatched. The CDR3 extends over 14 amino acids. From germline, CDR1 is ENHRY and CDR2 SYGVKD.

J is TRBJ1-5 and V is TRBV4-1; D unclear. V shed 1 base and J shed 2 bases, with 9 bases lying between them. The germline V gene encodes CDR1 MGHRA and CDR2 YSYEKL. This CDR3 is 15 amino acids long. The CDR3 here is CASSQAEGGNQPQHF. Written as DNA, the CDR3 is TGCGCCAGCAGCCAAGCTGAAGGAGGCAATCAGCCCCAGCATTTT.

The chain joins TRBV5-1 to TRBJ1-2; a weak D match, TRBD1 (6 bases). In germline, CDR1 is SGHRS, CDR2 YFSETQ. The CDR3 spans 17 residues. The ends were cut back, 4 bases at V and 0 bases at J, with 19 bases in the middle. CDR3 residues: CASSQGQWAEPNYGYTF. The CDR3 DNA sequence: TGCGCCAGCAGCCAGGGGCAATGGGCAGAGCCTAACTATGGCTACACCTTC.

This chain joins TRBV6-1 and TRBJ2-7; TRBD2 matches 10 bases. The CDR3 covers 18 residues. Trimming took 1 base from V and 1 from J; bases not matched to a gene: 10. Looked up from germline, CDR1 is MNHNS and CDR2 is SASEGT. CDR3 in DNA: TGTGCCAGCAGTGAAGTGGAGCGGGGGGGCTCTATTTCCTACGAGCAGTACTTC. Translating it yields CASSEVERGGSISYEQYF.

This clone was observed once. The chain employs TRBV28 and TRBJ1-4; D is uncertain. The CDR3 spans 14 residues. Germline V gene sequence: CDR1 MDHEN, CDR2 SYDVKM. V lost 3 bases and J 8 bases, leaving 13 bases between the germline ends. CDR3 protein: CASSFGWEREKLFF. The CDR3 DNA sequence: TGTGCCAGCAGTTTCGGGTGGGAGCGAGAAAAACTGTTTTTT.

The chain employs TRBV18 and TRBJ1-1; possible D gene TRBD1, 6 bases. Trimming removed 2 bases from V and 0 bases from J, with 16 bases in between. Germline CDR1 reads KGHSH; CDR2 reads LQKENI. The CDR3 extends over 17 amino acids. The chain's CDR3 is CASSPSGLDSLNTEAFF. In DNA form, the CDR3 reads TGTGCCAGCTCACCATCGGGGTTGGACAGTTTGAACACTGAAGCTTTCTTT.

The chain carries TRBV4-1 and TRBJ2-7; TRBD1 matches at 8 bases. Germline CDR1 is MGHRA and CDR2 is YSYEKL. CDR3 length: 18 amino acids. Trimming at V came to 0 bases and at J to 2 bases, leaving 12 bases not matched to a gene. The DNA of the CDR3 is TGCGCCAGCAGCCAAGATGCAGGGGGCAGATTCCACCCCTACGAGCAGTACTTC. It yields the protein CASSQDAGGRFHPYEQYF.

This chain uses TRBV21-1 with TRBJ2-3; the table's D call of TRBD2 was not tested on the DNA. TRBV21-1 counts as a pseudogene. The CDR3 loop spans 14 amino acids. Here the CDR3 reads CASSEAGGRDTQYF. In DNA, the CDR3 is TGTGCCAGCAGCGAAGCGGGGGGACGGGATACGCAGTATTTT.

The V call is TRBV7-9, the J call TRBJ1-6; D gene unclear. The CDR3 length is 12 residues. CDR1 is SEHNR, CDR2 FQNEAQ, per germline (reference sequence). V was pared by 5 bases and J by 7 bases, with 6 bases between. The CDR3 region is CASSRVNSPLHF. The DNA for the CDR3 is TGTGCCAGCAGCAGAGTAAATTCACCCCTCCACTTT.

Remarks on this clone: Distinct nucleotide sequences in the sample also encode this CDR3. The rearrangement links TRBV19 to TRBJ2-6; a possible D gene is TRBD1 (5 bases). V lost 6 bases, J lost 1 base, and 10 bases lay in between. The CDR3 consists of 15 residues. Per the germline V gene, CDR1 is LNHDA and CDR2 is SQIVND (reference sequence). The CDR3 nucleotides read TGTGCCAGTAGCCGAACAGGATCTGGGGCCAACGTCCTGACTTTC. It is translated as CASSRTGSGANVLTF.

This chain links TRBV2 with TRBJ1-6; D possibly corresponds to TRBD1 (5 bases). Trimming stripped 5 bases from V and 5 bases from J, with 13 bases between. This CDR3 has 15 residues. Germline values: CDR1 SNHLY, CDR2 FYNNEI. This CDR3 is CASSPGRVNNSPLHF. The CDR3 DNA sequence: TGTGCCAGCAGTCCAGGGAGGGTTAATAATTCACCCCTCCACTTT.

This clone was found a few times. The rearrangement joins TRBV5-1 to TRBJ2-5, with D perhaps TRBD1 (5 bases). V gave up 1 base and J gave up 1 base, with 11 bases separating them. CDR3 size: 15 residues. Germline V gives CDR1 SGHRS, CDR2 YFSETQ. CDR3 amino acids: CASSLSARAQETQYF. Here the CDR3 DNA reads TGCGCCAGCAGCTTGTCCGCCAGGGCCCAAGAGACCCAGTACTTC.

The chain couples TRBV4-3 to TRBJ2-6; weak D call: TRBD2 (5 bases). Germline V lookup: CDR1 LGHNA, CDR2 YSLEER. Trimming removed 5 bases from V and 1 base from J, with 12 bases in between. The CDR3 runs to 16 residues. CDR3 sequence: CASSTGETSGANVLTF. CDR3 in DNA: TGCGCCAGCAGCACCGGGGAGACTTCTGGGGCCAACGTCCTGACTTTC.

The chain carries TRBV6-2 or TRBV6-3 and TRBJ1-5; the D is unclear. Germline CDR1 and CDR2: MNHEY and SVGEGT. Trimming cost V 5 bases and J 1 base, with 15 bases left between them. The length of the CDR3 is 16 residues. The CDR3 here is CASSPRVPVSNQPQHF. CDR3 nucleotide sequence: TGTGCCAGCAGTCCGAGGGTCCCGGTAAGCAATCAGCCCCAGCATTTT.

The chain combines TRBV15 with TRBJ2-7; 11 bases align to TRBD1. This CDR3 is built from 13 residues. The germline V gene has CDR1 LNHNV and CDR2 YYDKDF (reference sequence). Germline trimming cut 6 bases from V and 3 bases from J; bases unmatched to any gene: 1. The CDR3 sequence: CATRGTGGYEQYF. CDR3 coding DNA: TGTGCCACCAGGGGGACAGGGGGCTACGAGCAGTACTTC.

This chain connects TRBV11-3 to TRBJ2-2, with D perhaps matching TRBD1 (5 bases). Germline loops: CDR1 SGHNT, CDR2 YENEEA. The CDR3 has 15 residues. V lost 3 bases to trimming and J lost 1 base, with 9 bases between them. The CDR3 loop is CASSFGQGNTGELFF. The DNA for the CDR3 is TGTGCCAGCAGCTTCGGCCAGGGGAACACCGGGGAGCTGTTTTTT.